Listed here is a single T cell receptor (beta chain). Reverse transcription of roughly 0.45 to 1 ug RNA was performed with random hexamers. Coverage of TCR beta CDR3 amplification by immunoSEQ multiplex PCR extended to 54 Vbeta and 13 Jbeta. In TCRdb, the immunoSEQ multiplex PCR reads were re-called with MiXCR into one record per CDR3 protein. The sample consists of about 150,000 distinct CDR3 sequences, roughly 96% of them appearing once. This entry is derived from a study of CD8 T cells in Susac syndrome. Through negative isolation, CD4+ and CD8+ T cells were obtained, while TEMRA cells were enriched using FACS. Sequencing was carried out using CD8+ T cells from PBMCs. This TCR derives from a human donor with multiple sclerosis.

The CDR3 sequence: CASSQDLVAGGQYQETQYF. CDR3 in DNA: TGTGCCAGCAGCCAAGATTTGGTAGCGGGGGGCCAGTACCAAGAGACCCAGTACTTC. J is TRBJ2-5 and V is TRBV3-1; 10 bases are a match to TRBD2. Germline CDR1 and CDR2: LGHDT and YNNKEL (reference sequence). J was trimmed by 0 bases and V by 0 bases; bases with no gene match: 10. The CDR3 covers 19 residues.